This TCR beta chain originates from a study of blood T cell repertoires in COVID-19. Measured with immunoSEQ multiplex PCR; TCRdb has only the in-frame clones, and not every one. Found here are about 280,000 clones, roughly 80% of them singletons; the top ten hold over 4%. The junction had 7 bases not matched to a gene; V was cut back by 4 bases and J by 6 bases. Germline CDR1 SGHNT, CDR2 YENEEA. There are 16 residues in the CDR3. The receptor's source is a man in his forties who had been exposed to COVID-19. This chain connects TRBV11-3 to TRBJ2-7; 15 positions agree with TRBD2. Sequenced: PBMCs or T cells enriched from blood (not recorded which). The CDR3 DNA is TGTGCCAGCAGCTCATCGGGACTAGCGGGAGGCAGCGAGCAGTACTTC. Protein: CASSSSGLAGGSEQYF.